The 30 T cell receptor beta chains in this list originate from one sample, sequenced in a study of blood T cell repertoires in COVID-19. TCRdb's table, derived via immunoSEQ multiplex PCR, lists solely in-frame clones and lacks some. The data hold some 29,000 clones, with around 85% observed a single time. Sample: peripheral blood. These receptors were obtained from a woman older than 75 with COVID-19, enrolled during active disease.

This sequence joins TRBV6-2 or TRBV6-3 and TRBJ1-2, with 10 nucleotides matching TRBD1. Germline V CDR1 and CDR2: MNHEY, SVGEGT. V was clipped by 2 bases and J by 8 bases; unmatched bases: 8. This CDR3 has 15 residues. The CDR3 here is CASSYVGTGVGGYTF. DNA for the CDR3: TGTGCCAGCAGTTACGTTGGGACAGGGGTAGGAGGCTACACCTTC.

The rearrangement joins TRBV18 to TRBJ1-1; no definite D call. Germline V lookup: CDR1 KGHSH, CDR2 LQKENI. This CDR3 has 14 residues. Deletions cut 3 bases from V and 3 bases from J, with 11 bases between. CDR3 bases: TGTGCCAGCTCACCGATGCCGGTGGACACTGAAGCTTTCTTT. Amino acids: CASSPMPVDTEAFF.

This clone was observed a few times. V and J are TRBV7-9 and TRBJ2-2, with D unclear. V gave up 1 base and J gave up 4 bases, with 4 bases separating them. The length of the CDR3 is 13 residues. From germline, CDR1 is SEHNR and CDR2 FQNEAQ (reference sequence). CDR3 sequence reads: CASSLVLTGELFF. The DNA of the CDR3 is TGTGCCAGCAGCTTAGTACTCACCGGGGAGCTGTTTTTT.

The rearrangement links TRBV11-2 to TRBJ2-3; TRBD2 agrees at 8 bases. Germline V gene data show CDR1 as SGHAT and CDR2 as FQNNGV. The CDR3 totals 16 residues. V was clipped by 3 bases and J by 3 bases; unmatched bases: 8. CDR3 residues: CASSLWGGGNTDTQYF. Here the CDR3 DNA reads TGTGCCAGCAGCTTGTGGGGCGGGGGGAATACAGATACGCAGTATTTT.

This clone was found once. The chain combines TRBV19 with TRBJ2-2, with TRBD1 matching 9 bases. Germline loops: CDR1 LNHDA, CDR2 SQIVND (reference sequence). The CDR3 runs to 17 residues. J was trimmed by 1 base and V by 3 bases; bases with no gene match: 6. The CDR3 sequence is CASSIPRTGVNTGELFF. The CDR3 DNA follows: TGTGCCAGTAGTATCCCCAGGACAGGGGTGAACACCGGGGAGCTGTTTTTT.

The chain recombines TRBV9 with TRBJ1-4; perhaps TRBD1 as D (5 bases). The CDR3 contains 16 residues. V dropped 3 bases and J dropped 3 bases, with 15 bases sitting between them. The V gene's germline CDR1 is SGDLS and CDR2 YYNGEE. Written as DNA, the CDR3 is TGTGCCAGCAGCGAGCTGGGACGGGGGGCTAATGAAAAACTGTTTTTT. It encodes CASSELGRGANEKLFF.

The rearrangement joins TRBV7-9 to TRBJ2-5, with 9 bases identical to TRBD2. Germline CDR1 is SEHNR and CDR2 is FQNEAQ (reference sequence). Unmatched junction bases numbered 8, after V lost 5 bases and J lost 4 bases. The CDR3 totals 15 residues. The CDR3 reads CASSGRVAGAETQYF. In DNA form, the CDR3 reads TGTGCCAGCAGCGGTCGGGTAGCGGGGGCAGAGACCCAGTACTTC.

The chain uses TRBV7-9 and TRBJ1-4, with 8 bases lining up with TRBD1. The CDR3 has 16 residues. Germline CDR1 and CDR2: SEHNR and FQNEAQ (reference sequence). The junction had 7 bases not matched to a gene; V was cut back by 0 bases and J by 7 bases. CDR3 sequence (DNA): TGTGCCAGCAGCTTAGCCCTGACAGGGGATGGTGAAAAACTGTTTTTT. This sequence encodes CASSLALTGDGEKLFF.

This clone turned up a few times. The chain links TRBV7-3 to TRBJ2-3; D unresolved. There are 14 residues in the CDR3. V was shortened by 2 bases and J by 1 base, with 7 bases between the two germline ends. Germline values: CDR1 SGHTA, CDR2 FQGTGA. The CDR3 DNA reads TGTGCCAGCAGCTTAGGCGGCCGCACAGATACGCAGTATTTT. Translated, it gives CASSLGGRTDTQYF.

This clone showed up just a few times. The chain is built from TRBV27 and TRBJ1-2, with D hard to call. From germline, CDR1 is MNHEY and CDR2 SMNVEV (reference sequence). This CDR3 comprises 17 residues. The ends were cut back, 2 bases at V and 8 bases at J, with 24 bases in the middle. DNA of the CDR3: TGTGCCAGCAGTTTACTCGGAACCCAGGCTGCCCGACGGGGCTACACCTTC. It yields the protein CASSLLGTQAARRGYTF.

This CDR3 is CASSATSPGTQYF. The CDR3 region has the DNA TGTGCCAGCAGCGCTACGAGTCCGGGGACCCAGTACTTC. V usage is TRBV9 and J usage is TRBJ2-5; no definite D call. Trimming pared 3 bases from V and 7 bases from J, leaving 13 bases between. Germline CDR1 is SGDLS and CDR2 is YYNGEE. The CDR3 spans 13 residues. Combining the CDR3 with reference TRBV9 and TRBJ2-5 gives the whole variable domain DSGVTQTPKHLITATGQRVTLRCSPRSGDLSVYWYQQSLDQGLQFLIQYYNGEERAKGNILERFSAQQFPDLHSELNLSSLELGDSALYFCASSATSPGTQYFGPGTRLLVL.

A word on this clone: An end of the junction differs from the germline gene, which may be a read error. This chain joins TRBV18 and TRBJ1-1, with D maybe TRBD1 (6 bases). This CDR3 is 16 amino acids long. Germline CDR1 is KGHSH and CDR2 is LQKENI. The CDR3 nucleotides read TGTGCCAGCTCATCACCTAACAGGGTATTAAACACTGAAGCTTTCTTT. This gives the protein CASSSPNRVLNTEAFF.

The V and J genes are TRBV5-1 and TRBJ1-3, with unresolved D. From germline, CDR1 is SGHRS and CDR2 YFSETQ. The germline V and J ends were trimmed by 5 bases and 4 bases, with 10 bases remaining between them. This CDR3 is built from 13 residues. CDR3 DNA: TGCGCCAGCAGGGAGGGCCTCGGAAACACCATATATTTT. The encoded protein is CASREGLGNTIYF.

This chain connects TRBV18 to TRBJ1-1, with a weak D call TRBD1 (5 bases). The V end was cut by 2 bases, the J end by 3 bases, with 7 bases between. Germline CDR1 is KGHSH and CDR2 is LQKENI. CDR3 length: 13 residues. CDR3 nucleotides: TGTGCCAGCTCACCAATAGGGGACACTGAAGCTTTCTTT. Protein: CASSPIGDTEAFF.

The count of this clone is one. V and J are TRBV5-1 and TRBJ1-2; D is perhaps TRBD1 (6 bases). This CDR3 is built from 16 residues. The germline V gene has CDR1 SGHRS and CDR2 YFSETQ. V lost 0 bases to trimming and J lost 6 bases, with 18 bases between them. DNA for the CDR3: TGCGCCAGCAGCTTGGAGGGAGTCGTGGGGGCGCATGGCTACACCTTC. Its protein product is CASSLEGVVGAHGYTF. Drawing the rest from reference TRBV5-1 and TRBJ1-2, the complete variable domain is KAGVTQTPRYLIKTRGQQVTLSCSPISGHRSVSWYQQTPGQGLQFLFEYFSETQRNKGNFPGRFSGRQFSNSRSEMNVSTLELGDSALYLCASSLEGVVGAHGYTFGSGTRLTVV.

The chain uses TRBV6-6 and TRBJ1-4, with a possible D match to TRBD1 (5 bases). Trimming shortened V by 2 bases and J by 4 bases, and 8 bases separated the two germline ends. Germline assignment: CDR1 MNHNY and CDR2 SVGAGI (reference sequence). The CDR3 has 14 residues. CDR3 bases: TGTGCCAGCAGTTACGGGGGGGTTAATGAAAAACTGTTTTTT. Its translation is CASSYGGVNEKLFF.

Here the CDR3 reads CASRATANTGELFF. The CDR3 bases are TGTGCCAGCAGGGCCACCGCGAACACCGGGGAGCTGTTTTTT. This sequence joins TRBV2 and TRBJ2-2; D unresolved. V was cut by 6 bases and J by 0 bases, with 8 bases left in between. Germline V gives CDR1 SNHLY, CDR2 FYNNEI. The CDR3 runs to 14 residues.

The table lists this clone with a few counts. The chain recombines TRBV7-2 with TRBJ1-5; 9 bases align to TRBD1. Per germline, CDR1 SGHTA and CDR2 FQGNSA. J lost 6 bases, V lost 1 base, and 10 bases had no gene match. The CDR3 totals 17 residues. CDR3 sequence: CASSLGTGTGFAQPQHF. The DNA for the CDR3 is TGTGCCAGCAGCTTAGGGACGGGGACAGGGTTTGCTCAGCCCCAGCATTTT. The full variable domain, rest sourced from reference TRBV7-2 and TRBJ1-5, is GAGVSQSPSNKVTEKGKDVELRCDPISGHTALYWYRQSLGQGLEFLIYFQGNSAPDKSGLPSDRFSAERTGGSVSTLTIQRTQQEDSAVYLCASSLGTGTGFAQPQHFGDGTRLSIL.

The chain uses TRBV18 and TRBJ2-6; 7 bases line up with TRBD1. V was pared by 1 base and J by 0 bases, with 9 bases of the junction left unmatched. From germline, CDR1 is KGHSH and CDR2 LQKENI. The CDR3 runs to 19 residues. The CDR3 DNA follows: TGTGCCAGCTCACCACTTAGTAGACAGGGTGTCTCTGGGGCCAACGTCCTGACTTTC. It codes for CASSPLSRQGVSGANVLTF.

The V and J genes are TRBV7-3 and TRBJ2-2; D perhaps matches TRBD2 (5 bases). V lost 2 bases, J lost 1 base, and 8 bases lay in between. CDR1 is SGHTA, CDR2 FQGTGA, per germline. This CDR3 has 15 amino acids. The CDR3 coding sequence is TGTGCCAGCAGCTTATCGGCGGGGAACACCGGGGAGCTGTTTTTT. This sequence encodes CASSLSAGNTGELFF.

The chain links TRBV30 to TRBJ1-6; 8 bases map to TRBD1. The CDR3 totals 17 residues. The junction had 12 bases not matched to a gene; V was cut back by 3 bases and J by 5 bases. The germline CDR1 and CDR2 sequences are GTSNPN and SVGIG (reference sequence). CDR3 sequence: CAWRALQGASNNSPLHF. CDR3 DNA sequence: TGTGCCTGGAGGGCTCTTCAGGGGGCGTCAAATAATTCACCCCTCCACTTT.

Here the CDR3 DNA reads TGTGCCAGCAGTGAGCGGGCGGGGATCATGAACACTGAAGCTTTCTTT. It encodes CASSERAGIMNTEAFF. This chain joins TRBV2 and TRBJ1-1; no clear D gene. The CDR3 runs to 16 residues. Germline values: CDR1 SNHLY, CDR2 FYNNEI. Trimming removed 3 bases from V and 0 bases from J, with 14 bases in between.

V usage is TRBV7-9 and J usage is TRBJ1-2, with TRBD1 identical over 7 bases. CDR1 and CDR2 (germline): SEHNR, FQNEAQ (reference sequence). Unmatched junction bases numbered 10, after V lost 7 bases and J lost 8 bases. The CDR3 contains 13 residues. CDR3 nucleotides: TGTGCCAGCACCACCGCAGGGGGTCGAGGCTACACCTTC. It translates to CASTTAGGRGYTF.

The rearrangement uses TRBV4-1 and TRBJ2-1; 7 bases fit TRBD2. Germline CDR1 MGHRA, CDR2 YSYEKL. V was clipped by 6 bases and J by 8 bases; unmatched bases: 10. The CDR3 consists of 14 residues. The chain's CDR3 is CASSPGLEWDEQFF. In nucleotides, the CDR3 is TGCGCCAGCAGTCCTGGACTAGAGTGGGATGAGCAGTTCTTC.

V and J are TRBV7-9 and TRBJ2-3; 7 bases agree with TRBD1. V dropped 5 bases and J dropped 0; count of bases not matched to a gene: 17. This CDR3 has 19 residues. Germline CDR1 SEHNR, CDR2 FQNEAQ (reference sequence). Here the CDR3 reads CASSDGTAQWWRSTDTQYF. The CDR3 nucleotides read TGTGCCAGCAGCGATGGGACAGCGCAATGGTGGAGGAGCACAGATACGCAGTATTTT. Variable domain in full (rest from reference TRBV7-9 and TRBJ2-3): DTGVSQNPRHKITKRGQNVTFRCDPISEHNRLYWYRQTLGQGPEFLTYFQNEAQLEKSRLLSDRFSAERPKGSFSTLEIQRTEQGDSAMYLCASSDGTAQWWRSTDTQYFGPGTRLTVL.

This chain connects TRBV7-9 to TRBJ2-6; TRBD1 aligns across 8 bases. Unmatched junction bases numbered 0, after V lost 1 base and J lost 1 base. Germline V gene data show CDR1 as SEHNR and CDR2 as FQNEAQ (reference sequence). CDR3 size: 16 residues. This chain's CDR3 is CASSLGQGSGANVLTF. In DNA form, the CDR3 reads TGTGCCAGCAGCTTAGGACAGGGGTCTGGGGCCAACGTCCTGACTTTC. Full variable domain (rest looked up from reference TRBV7-9 and TRBJ2-6): DTGVSQNPRHKITKRGQNVTFRCDPISEHNRLYWYRQTLGQGPEFLTYFQNEAQLEKSRLLSDRFSAERPKGSFSTLEIQRTEQGDSAMYLCASSLGQGSGANVLTFGAGSRLTVL.

V and J are TRBV6-5 and TRBJ2-7, with D unclear. The length of the CDR3 is 15 residues. Trimming removed 2 bases from V and 3 bases from J, with 14 bases in between. CDR1 is MNHEY, CDR2 SVGAGI, per germline. The CDR3 nucleotides read TGTGCCAGCAGTTACCGTACCTTACGGTACTACGAGCAGTACTTC. Translating it yields CASSYRTLRYYEQYF.

This chain connects TRBV6-5 to TRBJ1-1, with TRBD1 identical over 7 bases. V trimming: 6 bases; J trimming: 2 bases; junction bases outside the gene matches: 9. The length of the CDR3 is 15 residues. From germline, CDR1 is MNHEY and CDR2 SVGAGI. The CDR3 nucleotides are TGTGCCAGCAGACGAGACAGGGCCGTAAACACTGAAGCTTTCTTT. Amino acid sequence: CASRRDRAVNTEAFF.

The chain couples TRBV5-1 to TRBJ2-7, with 10 nucleotides matching TRBD2. Germline V gives CDR1 SGHRS, CDR2 YFSETQ. The trim removed 8 bases at V and 6 bases at J, leaving 11 bases unmatched. The CDR3 consists of 14 residues. As DNA, the CDR3 is TGCGCCAGTTACAGCGGGGGGGCCCCTCGCGAGCAGTACTTC. Protein: CASYSGGAPREQYF.

The J gene is TRBJ1-5, the V gene TRBV6-5; 8 nucleotides agree with TRBD1. Per germline, CDR1 MNHEY and CDR2 SVGAGI. This CDR3 has 15 amino acids. The V gene end was trimmed by 6 bases and the J gene end by 6 bases; junction bases not matched to a gene: 10. The CDR3 loop is CASSPGQGRPQPQHF. The CDR3 nucleotides read TGTGCCAGCAGCCCCGGACAGGGTCGACCTCAGCCCCAGCATTTT.